This T cell receptor beta chain derives from a study of blood T cell repertoires in COVID-19. Study as a whole: Spain, Italy and the United States supplied samples that represented acute and convalescent COVID-19.

In the source study's methods: The assay estimated nucleated cells by amplifying reference gene primers. Clones were read by immunoSEQ multiplex PCR, and TCRdb kept only the in-frame ones, dropping some. The V and J calls and clone size come from that table; D and trimming were worked out from the DNA. The table shows 120,000 or so clones, with around 89% occurring only once. CDR1 and CDR2 (germline): SGHDT, YYEEEE. Germline trimming cut 3 bases from V and 4 bases from J; bases unmatched to any gene: 6. This CDR3 spans 15 amino acids. The chain joins TRBV5-6 to TRBJ1-1; 10 nucleotides match TRBD1. Sequencing used peripheral blood. This TCR came from a human donor in a cohort sampled during active COVID-19. CDR3 residues: CASSSLRQGATEAFF. The CDR3 DNA reads as TGTGCCAGCAGCTCGCTAAGACAGGGGGCCACTGAAGCTTTCTTT.